This entry is about one T cell receptor (beta chain). Its target antigen remains unknown. It has no much larger one-base neighbor in the sample; base qualities were not kept. The library was made by the immunoSEQ multiplex PCR assay. DNA from the cultured and isolated CD4+ T cells underwent TCR beta CDR3 sequencing. The source study handled its data this way. Non-productive TCR sequences were discarded, and reads were trimmed to the CDR3 region, with only CDR3s of 7 or more amino acids retained. The MANAFEST web app was used to identify antigen-specific clonotypes by comparing expansion in peptide wells with expansion in reference cultures. To be called positive, a clone needed expansion at FDR<0.05 compared with the reference and with all other wells, an odds ratio greater than 5, and a frequency greater than 0.1% in two replicate wells. Cross-reactive clonotypes were defined as significantly expanded in SARS-CoV-2 spike wells and in at least one common cold coronavirus spike condition. CDR3 similarity was assessed by Levenshtein distance using the stringdist R package, and unrooted trees were constructed with ape in R 3.6.1. The table was pulled from immuneACCESS by TCRdb, which kept in-frame rearrangements only. Such tables lose some clones; where checked, under half of the loss comes from unresolved V genes, and the rest has no known cause. Clone size and the V and J calls come from that table; the DNA yielded D and trimming. In all, the sample holds around 81,000 clones, and under 80% of those were seen once. The ten largest clonotypes hold more than 0.95% of the sample.

To identify antigen-specific CD4+ T cell clonotypes by their expansion, the ViraFEST assay first stimulated PBMC with viral peptide pools and then applied TCR sequencing. After around eleven days of culture, CD4+ T cells were isolated with the EasySep CD4+ T cell isolation kit. Each participant received two doses of an mRNA SARS-CoV-2 vaccine, either BNT162b2 or mRNA-1273. The absence of prior SARS-CoV-2 infection in healthy vaccine recipients was confirmed by negative nucleocapsid antibodies before and after vaccination. Each well held 2 million to 2.5 million PBMC cultured in IMDM containing approximately 5% human AB serum, 9 to 10 IU/ml IL-2 and gentamicin, along with about 9.5 ug/ml peptides. Half of the culture medium was replaced with fresh IL-2-containing medium on days 3 and 7. Unless noted otherwise, every peptide stimulation condition was grown in triplicate wells. PBMC were separated from whole blood using Ficoll-Paque Plus gradient centrifugation and were then either cryopreserved at -140C or used fresh. The overlapping peptide pools covered the spike proteins of SARS-CoV-2 as well as those of the common cold coronaviruses HCoV-NL63, HCoV-OC43 and HCoV-229E. Genomic DNA was extracted from cultured CD4+ T cells with the QIAamp micro DNA kit.

This sample is part of a study of vaccination effects on CD4 cells after COVID-19 (dated by TCRdb to between 2021 and 2023). About the full investigation: Across the study, the median time from the second dose to post-vaccine sampling was 72 days (range 14 to 241). SARS-CoV-2 spike-specific CD4+ TCR repertoires from before and after mRNA vaccination were compared in COVID-19 convalescent patients and in infection-naive vaccine recipients. The full study included approximately nine COVID-19 convalescent patients and a handful of SARS-CoV-2-naive healthy vaccine recipients. Cultures from other donors in the study were sequenced with the Oncomine TCR Beta short-read assay on an Illumina iSeq 100.

Counted from cysteine to phenylalanine, this CDR3 has 14 amino acids. Just the 42-base CDR3 DNA is kept, in frame starting at base 1. At the junction V is shortened by 3 bases and J by 6 bases, with 13 bases in between. Taken from the germline V gene, the CDR1 and CDR2 loops are SGHTA and FQGNSA. General conclusions and limits of the study: At late post-vaccination timepoints, both infection-induced and vaccine-induced clones showed marked clonal contraction, consistent with waning T cell responses. Limitations of the study were the small number of convalescent patients and the absence of early post-infection timepoints. Among healthy vaccine recipients, nearly all vaccine-induced clones were SARS-CoV-2 mono-reactive, and only 1 of 255 was cross-reactive with common cold coronaviruses.

The chain couples TRBV7-2 to TRBJ2-3, and TRBD2 may be the D gene, going by 6 matching bases. The source was CD4+ T cells from PBMCs cultured with HCoV-OC43 spike peptides, collected after COVID-19 vaccination. In the paper's terms, the cell subset or site label means: HCoV-OC43 spike overlapping peptide pool stimulation. The receptor's source is a human donor who received a COVID-19 vaccine. At the DNA level, the sequence is TGTGCCAGCAGCTTTAAGTGGGGGGACGATACGCAGTATTTT. Its protein reads: CASSFKWGDDTQYF.